This is a list of T cell receptor beta chains from one sample in a study of cytomegalovirus exposure and HLA in healthy donors. Clones were sequenced by immunoSEQ multiplex PCR, and TCRdb holds only the in-frame ones, with some missing. The sample lists 95,000 to 100,000 clones; roughly 79% were seen once. The material sequenced was PBMCs. The receptors originated from a man in his forties in good health and CMV-seronegative. Both conserved end residues are part of each CDR3. A D gene is named only where the DNA matches it firmly. Clone size, where shown, is once, few, many, or a class for clones that have expanded.

cdr3_aa,cdr3_nt,d_call,j_call,v_call,clone_size
CAWSERKNEKLFF,TGTGCCTGGAGTGAGAGAAAGAATGAAAAACTGTTTTTT,NA,TRBJ1-4,TRBV30,NA
CASLGQGVASSVTDTQYF,TGTGCCAGCTTGGGACAGGGGGTCGCTAGTTCGGTCACAGATACGCAGTATTTT,TRBD1,TRBJ2-3,TRBV2,few
CASSQIMNTEAFF,TGTGCCAGCAGCCAAATTATGAACACTGAAGCTTTCTTT,NA,TRBJ1-1,TRBV4-2,NA
CASSIWDRGLLAKNIQYF,TGTGCCAGTAGTATCTGGGACAGGGGCCTGCTAGCCAAAAACATTCAGTACTTC,TRBD1,TRBJ2-4,TRBV19,NA
CASSRPGDRAQETQYF,TGTGCCAGCAGCCGGCCGGGGGACAGGGCCCAAGAGACCCAGTACTTC,TRBD1,TRBJ2-5,TRBV5-4,NA
CASSSQGTLYNEQFF,TGTGCCAGTAGTTCTCAGGGTACTCTCTACAATGAGCAGTTCTTC,NA,TRBJ2-1,TRBV19,NA
CASSQVPISGNTIYF,TGCGCCAGCAGCCAAGTTCCGATCAGTGGAAACACCATATATTTT,NA,TRBJ1-3,TRBV4-3,NA
CASSPSRGRGRGEQYF,TGTGCCAGCAGCCCCAGCCGGGGCAGGGGGCGCGGCGAGCAGTACTTC,TRBD1,TRBJ2-7,TRBV7-9,NA
CASSGTGTVNSPLHF,TGTGCCAGCAGTGGCACCGGGACAGTCAATTCACCCCTCCACTTT,TRBD1,TRBJ1-6,TRBV2,NA
CASSQEASGSDIQYF,TGCGCCAGCAGCCAAGAGGCTAGCGGGAGTGACATTCAGTACTTC,TRBD2,TRBJ2-4,TRBV4-3,few
CASREAGGPTDTQYF,TGTGCCAGCAGGGAGGCGGGGGGACCCACAGATACGCAGTATTTT,TRBD2,TRBJ2-3,TRBV6-1,NA
CASSLDNNQPQHF,TGTGCCAGCAGCTTGGACAACAATCAGCCCCAGCATTTT,NA,TRBJ1-5,TRBV5-6,NA
CASSPPLAGDRMEETQYF,TGTGCCAGCTCACCACCCCTAGCGGGAGATAGAATGGAGGAGACCCAGTACTTC,TRBD2,TRBJ2-5,TRBV18,few
CASSLVAGGNEQFF,TGTGCCAGCAGTTTGGTAGCAGGGGGCAATGAGCAGTTCTTC,TRBD1,TRBJ2-1,TRBV27,few
CASLGRGPLAKNIQYF,TGTGCCAGCCTGGGGAGGGGACCCTTAGCCAAAAACATTCAGTACTTC,TRBD2,TRBJ2-4,TRBV25-1,NA
CASSLVWREVETQYF,TGTGCCAGCAGCTTGGTCTGGCGGGAGGTTGAGACCCAGTACTTC,TRBD2,TRBJ2-5,TRBV7-9,NA
CASSQDRRRGDYEQYF,TGCGCCAGCAGCCAAGATAGGCGGAGGGGGGACTACGAGCAGTACTTC,NA,TRBJ2-7,TRBV4-3,NA
CASSPTPTGQGEGVRSGYTF,TGCGCCAGCAGCCCGACCCCTACCGGACAGGGGGAAGGGGTGCGCAGTGGCTACACCTTC,TRBD1,TRBJ1-2,TRBV4-1,NA
CASSPGQGASSGANVLTF,TGCGCCAGCAGCCCCGGACAGGGGGCTTCCTCTGGGGCCAACGTCCTGACTTTC,TRBD1,TRBJ2-6,TRBV5-1,NA
CAWSSGNSYEQYF,TGTGCCTGGAGCTCCGGGAACTCCTACGAGCAGTACTTC,NA,TRBJ2-7,TRBV30,NA
CASSADRYSGNTIYF,TGTGCCAGCAGTGCCGACAGGTACTCTGGAAACACCATATATTTT,NA,TRBJ1-3,TRBV6-5,once
CASSREIGLAHEQFF,TGCGCCAGCAGCCGAGAGATAGGGCTAGCCCATGAGCAGTTCTTC,NA,TRBJ2-1,TRBV4-3,NA